A single sample gave rise to the 8 T cell receptor beta chains below, sequenced in a study of shared clonotypes between healthy human individuals (dated by TCRdb to 2018 to 2021). Libraries came from the immunoSEQ multiplex PCR assay. The immuneACCESS repertoire file appears here via TCRdb, limited to in-frame rearrangements. These files lack a portion of the clones; in checked studies, under half of the deficit traces to unresolved V genes, and the cause of the others is not known. The sample profile shows some 800,000 clones; 80% to 95% of them were found once. The top ten hold 24% of the sample. CD8 naive samples were obtained by positive selection for CCR7 among CD45RO-negative cells, yielding a CD45RA+CCR7+ population from which TemRA cells were excluded. Sequenced sample: naive CD8+ T cells sorted from blood. In the paper's terms, the cell subset or site label means: CD45RA+CCR7+. Receptors were obtained from a man aged 30-40 years in good health.

This chain links TRBV7-9 with TRBJ1-5; maybe TRBD1 (6 bases). CDR3 size: 17 residues. The germline CDR1 and CDR2 sequences are SEHNR and FQNEAQ (reference sequence). V gave up 5 bases and J gave up 0 bases, with 17 bases separating them. The chain's CDR3 is CASSTSRQANSNQPQHF. The CDR3 DNA sequence: TGTGCCAGCAGCACCTCCCGACAGGCAAATAGCAATCAGCCCCAGCATTTT.

V and J are TRBV30 and TRBJ1-1; D remains unclear. The CDR3 length is 13 residues. Trimming took 0 bases from V and 1 from J, leaving 6 bases between them. CDR1 GTSNPN and CDR2 SVGIG come from the germline V gene (reference sequence). CDR3: CAWSVLRNTEAFF. The CDR3 nucleotides read TGTGCCTGGAGTGTACTCCGGAACACTGAAGCTTTCTTT.

CDR3 sequence reads: CASSQWTGAGELFF. Here the CDR3 DNA reads TGTGCCAGCAGCCAGTGGACAGGGGCCGGGGAGCTGTTTTTT. This sequence joins TRBV5-5 and TRBJ2-2; 9 bases fit TRBD1. This CDR3 comprises 14 residues. V trimming: 4 bases; J trimming: 6 bases; junction bases outside the gene matches: 4. Germline assignment: CDR1 SGHKS and CDR2 YYEKEE (reference sequence).

This chain uses TRBV9 with TRBJ1-3; weak D call: TRBD1 (6 bases). This CDR3 contains 13 residues. Trimming shortened V by 1 base and J by 7 bases, and 9 bases separated the two germline ends. CDR1 is SGDLS and CDR2 is YYNGEE in the germline V gene. The CDR3 DNA reads as TGTGCCAGCAGCGTAACAGGGACGAACACCATATATTTT. Protein sequence: CASSVTGTNTIYF.

The V gene is TRBV5-4, the J gene TRBJ2-5; D is perhaps TRBD2 (5 bases). The CDR3 covers 15 residues. Per the germline V gene, CDR1 is SGHNT and CDR2 is YYREEE (reference sequence). The ends were cut back, 4 bases at V and 5 bases at J, with 18 bases in the middle. CDR3 sequence: CASSLGWEGGETQYF. For the CDR3, the DNA is TGTGCCAGCAGCCTGGGGTGGGAAGGCGGGGAGACCCAGTACTTC.

V usage is TRBV27 and J usage is TRBJ2-5; 10 positions agree with TRBD2. With V trimmed by 4 bases and J by 5 bases, 7 bases remained unmatched. Germline loops: CDR1 MNHEY, CDR2 SMNVEV (reference sequence). The CDR3 covers 15 residues. Here the CDR3 reads CASSSLAGEYETQYF. The CDR3 DNA is TGTGCCAGCAGTTCCCTAGCGGGAGAGTATGAGACCCAGTACTTC.

The V call is TRBV28, the J call TRBJ1-5; D gene unclear. The V end was cut by 10 bases, the J end by 0 bases, with 25 bases between. CDR1 is MDHEN, CDR2 SYDVKM, per germline. The CDR3 consists of 18 residues. The CDR3 protein is CAIRPRTNNRASNQPQHF. DNA for the CDR3: TGTGCCATCCGTCCCCGAACCAATAACCGTGCTAGCAATCAGCCCCAGCATTTT.

The sample holds a few counts of this clone. The rearrangement joins TRBV18 to TRBJ1-2, with 7 bases identical to TRBD1. The trim removed 3 bases at V and 3 bases at J, leaving 10 bases unmatched. Looked up from germline, CDR1 is KGHSH and CDR2 is LQKENI. This CDR3 has 16 residues. The CDR3 sequence: CASSPIPGTEDYGYTF. As DNA, the CDR3 is TGTGCCAGCTCACCTATACCAGGGACAGAAGACTATGGCTACACCTTC. The variable domain in full, with the rest retrieved from reference TRBV18 and TRBJ1-2, is NAGVMQNPRHLVRRRGQEARLRCSPMKGHSHVYWYRQLPEEGLKFMVYLQKENIIDESGMPKERFSAEFPKEGPSILRIQQVVRGDSAAYFCASSPIPGTEDYGYTFGSGTRLTVV.